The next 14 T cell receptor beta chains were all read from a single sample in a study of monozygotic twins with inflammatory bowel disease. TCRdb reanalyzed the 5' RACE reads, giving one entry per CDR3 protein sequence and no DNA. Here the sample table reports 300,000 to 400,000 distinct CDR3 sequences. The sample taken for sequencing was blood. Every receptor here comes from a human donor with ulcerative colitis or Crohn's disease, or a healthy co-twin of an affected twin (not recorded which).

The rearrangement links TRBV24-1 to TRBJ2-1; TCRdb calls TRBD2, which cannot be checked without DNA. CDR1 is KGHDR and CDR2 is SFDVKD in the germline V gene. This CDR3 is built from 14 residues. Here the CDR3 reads CATSDLKARDEQFF.

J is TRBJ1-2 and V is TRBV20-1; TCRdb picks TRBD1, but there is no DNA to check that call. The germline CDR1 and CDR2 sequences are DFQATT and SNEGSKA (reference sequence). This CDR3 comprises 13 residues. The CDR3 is CSAPGQGSKSYTF.

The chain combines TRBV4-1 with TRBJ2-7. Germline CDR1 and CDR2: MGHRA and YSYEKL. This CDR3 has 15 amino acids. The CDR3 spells CASSQLPASSYEQYF.

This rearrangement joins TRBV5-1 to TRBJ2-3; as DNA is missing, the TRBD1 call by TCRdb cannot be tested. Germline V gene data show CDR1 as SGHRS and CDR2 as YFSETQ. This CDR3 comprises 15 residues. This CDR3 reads CASSFMGQVTDTQYF.

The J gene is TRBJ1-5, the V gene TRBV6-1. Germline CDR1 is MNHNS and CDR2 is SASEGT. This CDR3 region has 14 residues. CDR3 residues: CASSEFRQAQPQHF.

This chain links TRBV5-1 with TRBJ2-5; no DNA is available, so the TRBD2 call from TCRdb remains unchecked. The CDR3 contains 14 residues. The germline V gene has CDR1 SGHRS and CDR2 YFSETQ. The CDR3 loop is CASSNVKGSETQYF.

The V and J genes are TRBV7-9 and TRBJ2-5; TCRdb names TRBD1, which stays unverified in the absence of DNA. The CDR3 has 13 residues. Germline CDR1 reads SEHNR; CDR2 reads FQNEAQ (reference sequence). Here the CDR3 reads CASSFGGGETQYF.

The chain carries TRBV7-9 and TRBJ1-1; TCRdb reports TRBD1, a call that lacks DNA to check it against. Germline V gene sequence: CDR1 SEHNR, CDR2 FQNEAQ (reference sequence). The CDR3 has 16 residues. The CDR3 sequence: CASSRTGALMNTEAFF.

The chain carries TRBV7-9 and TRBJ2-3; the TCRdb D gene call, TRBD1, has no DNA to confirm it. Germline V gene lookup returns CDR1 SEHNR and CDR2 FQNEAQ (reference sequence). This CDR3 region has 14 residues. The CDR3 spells CASSMDRFTDTQYF.

The chain's CDR3 is CATSRTSGGSYNEQFF. The chain is built from TRBV15 and TRBJ2-1; as DNA is missing, the TRBD2 call by TCRdb cannot be tested. The germline CDR1 and CDR2 sequences are LNHNV and YYDKDF (reference sequence). The CDR3 has 16 residues.

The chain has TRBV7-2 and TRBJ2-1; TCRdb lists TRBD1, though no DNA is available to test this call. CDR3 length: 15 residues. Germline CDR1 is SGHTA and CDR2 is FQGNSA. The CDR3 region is CASSRGTGVYNEQFF.

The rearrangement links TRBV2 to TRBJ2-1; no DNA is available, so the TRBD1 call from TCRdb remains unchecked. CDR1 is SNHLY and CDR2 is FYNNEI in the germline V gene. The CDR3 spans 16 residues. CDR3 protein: CASSSSGAPRDNEQFF.

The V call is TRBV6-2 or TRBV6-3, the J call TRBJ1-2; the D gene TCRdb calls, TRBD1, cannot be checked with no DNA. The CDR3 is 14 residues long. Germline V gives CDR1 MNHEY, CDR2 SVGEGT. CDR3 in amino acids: CASSPSDRNYGYTF.

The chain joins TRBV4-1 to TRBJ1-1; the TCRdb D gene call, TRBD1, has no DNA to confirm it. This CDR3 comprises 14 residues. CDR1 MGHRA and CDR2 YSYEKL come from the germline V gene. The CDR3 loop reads CASSRLTGGTEAFF.